The rows below give T cell receptor beta chains drawn from one sample of a study of OX40 agonist ivuxolimab in advanced cancers. Profiling relied on immunoSEQ multiplex PCR, and the TCRdb table lists in-frame clones only, not all of them. The sample includes some 77,000 clones, approximately 85% seen only once; the top ten take roughly 2.2%. This sample comprised CD4+ or CD8+ T cells sorted from blood, obtained in a trial of the OX40 agonist ivuxolimab. The receptors derive from an adult with an advanced solid tumor such as melanoma, head and neck, liver or kidney cancer. Each CDR3 is given with its conserved first and last residue. D genes are given only for firm matches. Clone size is not always given. Where it is, it says once, few, many or a class for expanded clones.

D gene	V gene	J gene	CDR3 length	clone size	CDR3 DNA	CDR3 protein
TRBD1	TRBV7-2	TRBJ1-6	18	NA	TGTGCCAGCAGCTTAGTGATGACAGGGGGGACCTATAATTCACCCCTCCACTTT	CASSLVMTGGTYNSPLHF
TRBD1	TRBV28	TRBJ1-6	15	NA	TGTGCCAGCAGCACATACAGGGGGCGAGGGTCACCCCTCCACTTT	CASSTYRGRGSPLHF
TRBD1	TRBV5-4	TRBJ1-1	16	NA	TGTGCCAGCAGCTTGAGGGTCGGGACAGGGAACACTGAAGCTTTCTTT	CASSLRVGTGNTEAFF
TRBD2	TRBV6-6	TRBJ2-2	14	NA	TGTGCCAGCAACTCCGGGACTAAGGCCGGGGAGCTGTTTTTT	CASNSGTKAGELFF
NA	TRBV14	TRBJ2-1	13	NA	TGTGCCAGCAGCCAAGGATCCTACAATGAGCAGTTCTTC	CASSQGSYNEQFF
NA	TRBV6-4	TRBJ2-2	14	NA	TGTGCCAGCAGTGCCAGGGGGGGGACCGGGGAGCTGTTTTTT	CASSARGGTGELFF
TRBD2	TRBV11-2	TRBJ2-7	15	NA	TGTGCCAGCAGCACCTGGACTAGCGGGGGGTACGAGCAGTACTTC	CASSTWTSGGYEQYF
NA	TRBV2	TRBJ2-4	16	once	TGTGCCAGCAGTGAAGTGGGGGATTTGGCCAAAAACATTCAGTACTTC	CASSEVGDLAKNIQYF
NA	TRBV28	TRBJ2-7	14	NA	TGTGCCACTAAACTTACCAGCGGGTCCTCCGAGCAGTACTTC	CATKLTSGSSEQYF
NA	TRBV5-1	TRBJ2-1	13	NA	TGCGCCAGCAGCTTGGAGGTAGGGTATGAGCAGTTCTTC	CASSLEVGYEQFF
NA	TRBV7-6	TRBJ1-3	13	once	TGTGCCAGCAGCTTAGTCAGGGATCTTACCATATATTTT	CASSLVRDLTIYF
TRBD1	TRBV6-5	TRBJ2-7	14	NA	TGTGCCAGCAGCCTACAGGGGGCTGGCTACGAGCAGTACTTC	CASSLQGAGYEQYF
NA	TRBV6-6	TRBJ2-5	14	NA	TGTGCCAGCAGTTATTCAGGGGTTAGGGAGACCCAGTACTTC	CASSYSGVRETQYF
TRBD1	TRBV30	TRBJ2-7	13	few	TGTGCCTGGAGAGGTGCACTGGGCGGGACAGGGGACTTC	CAWRGALGGTGDF
NA	TRBV9	TRBJ2-3	14	NA	TGTGCCAGCAGCGTAGATGGAGTCACAGATACGCAGTATTTT	CASSVDGVTDTQYF
TRBD2	TRBV6-1	TRBJ2-7	15	NA	TGTGCCAGCAGTGAACAATCAGCGGGGTCCTACGAGCAGTACTTC	CASSEQSAGSYEQYF
NA	TRBV19	TRBJ2-2	14	NA	TGTGCCAGTAACCGTCCAGCGAACACCGGGGAGCTGTTTTTT	CASNRPANTGELFF
TRBD1	TRBV7-3	TRBJ2-3	16	NA	TGTGCCAGCAGCCTCGGACAGGGGCTTTTCACAGATACGCAGTATTTT	CASSLGQGLFTDTQYF
TRBD1	TRBV29-1	TRBJ2-1	13	NA	TGCAGCGGGTTGACAGGGGGGCGGAATGAGCAGTTCTTC	CSGLTGGRNEQFF
NA	TRBV5-1	TRBJ2-3	12	NA	TGCGCCAGCAGCGGGGGGGCTGATACGCAGTATTTT	CASSGGADTQYF